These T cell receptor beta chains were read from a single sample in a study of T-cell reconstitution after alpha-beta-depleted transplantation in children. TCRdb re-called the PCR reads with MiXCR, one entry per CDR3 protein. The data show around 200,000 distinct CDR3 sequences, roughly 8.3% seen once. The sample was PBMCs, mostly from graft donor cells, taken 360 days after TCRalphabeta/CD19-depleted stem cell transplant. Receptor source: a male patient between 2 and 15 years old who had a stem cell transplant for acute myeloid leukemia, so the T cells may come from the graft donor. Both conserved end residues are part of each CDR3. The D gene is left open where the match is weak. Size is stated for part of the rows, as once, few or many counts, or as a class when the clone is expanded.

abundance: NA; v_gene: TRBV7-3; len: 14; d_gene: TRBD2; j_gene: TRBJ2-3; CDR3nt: TGTGCCAGCAGCGCTCCCGGGACTACCACCACGCAGTATTTT; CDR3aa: CASSAPGTTTTQYF
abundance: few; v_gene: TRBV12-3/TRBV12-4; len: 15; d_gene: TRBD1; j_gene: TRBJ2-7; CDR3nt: TGTGCCAGCAGTTTACTGGCAGGGGGCGGCTACGAGCAGTACTTC; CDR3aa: CASSLLAGGGYEQYF
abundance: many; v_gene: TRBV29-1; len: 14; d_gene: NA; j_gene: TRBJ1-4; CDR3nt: TGCAGCGTTCGGGGCCGGTCAACTAATGAAAAACTGTTTTTT; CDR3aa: CSVRGRSTNEKLFF
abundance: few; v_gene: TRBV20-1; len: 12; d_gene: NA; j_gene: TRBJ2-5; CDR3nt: TGCAGTGCTAGTCGGCACCAAGAGACCCAGTACTTC; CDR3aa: CSASRHQETQYF
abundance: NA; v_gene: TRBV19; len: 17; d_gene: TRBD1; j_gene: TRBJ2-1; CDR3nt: TGTGCCAGTAGTATAGTTCTTGGGGGACAGGGGCATAATGAGCAGTTCTTC; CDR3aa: CASSIVLGGQGHNEQFF
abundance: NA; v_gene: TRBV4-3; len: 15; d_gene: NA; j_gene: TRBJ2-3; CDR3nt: TGCGCCAGCAGCCAAGGTAGCGGCCTCAGAGATACGCAGTATTTT; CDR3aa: CASSQGSGLRDTQYF
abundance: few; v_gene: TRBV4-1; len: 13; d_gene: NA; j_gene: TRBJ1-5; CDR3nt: TGCGCCAGCAGCTCGCAGGGAGGTCAGCCCCAGCATTTT; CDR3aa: CASSSQGGQPQHF
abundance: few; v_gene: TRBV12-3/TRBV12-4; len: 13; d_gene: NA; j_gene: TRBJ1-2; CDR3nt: TGTGCCAGCAGAAAAGGACGGACCTATGGCTACACCTTC; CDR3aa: CASRKGRTYGYTF
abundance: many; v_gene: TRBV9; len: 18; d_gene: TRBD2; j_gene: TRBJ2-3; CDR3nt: TGTGCCAGCAGCGTAAAAGGACTAGCGGGAGATTACACAGATACGCAGTATTTT; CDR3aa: CASSVKGLAGDYTDTQYF
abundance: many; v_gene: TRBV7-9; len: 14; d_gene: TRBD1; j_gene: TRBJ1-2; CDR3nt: TGTGCCAGCAGCTTCCGGGACAGGGAGTATGGCTACACCTTC; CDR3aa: CASSFRDREYGYTF
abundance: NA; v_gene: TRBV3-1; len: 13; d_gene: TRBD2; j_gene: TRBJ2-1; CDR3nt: TGTGCCAGCAGCCAGAGACTAGCCACTGAGCAGTTCTTC; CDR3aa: CASSQRLATEQFF
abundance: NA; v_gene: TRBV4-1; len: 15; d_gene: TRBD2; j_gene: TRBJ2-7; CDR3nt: TGCGCCAGCAGCCAAGATGAGACTAGCGGGAGACGGGGGTACTTC; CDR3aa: CASSQDETSGRRGYF
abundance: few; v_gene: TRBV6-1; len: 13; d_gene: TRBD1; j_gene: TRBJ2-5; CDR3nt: TGTGCCAGCAGCCGACAGGGGACAGAGACCCAGTGCTTC; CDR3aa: CASSRQGTETQCF
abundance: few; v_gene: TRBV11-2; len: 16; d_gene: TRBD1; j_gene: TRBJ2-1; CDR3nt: TGTGCCAGCAGCCGCCTCAGGGGGCGCGTTCGGGATGAGCAGTTCTTC; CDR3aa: CASSRLRGRVRDEQFF
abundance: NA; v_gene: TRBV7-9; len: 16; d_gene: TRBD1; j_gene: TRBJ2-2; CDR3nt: TGTGCCAGCAGCCCCCCGGACAGGGGGGTAACCGGGGAGCTGTTTTTT; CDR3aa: CASSPPDRGVTGELFF
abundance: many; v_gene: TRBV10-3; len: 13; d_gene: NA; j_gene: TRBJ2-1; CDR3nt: TGTGCCATCAGTGGGCAGACAGTCATGGAGCAGTTCTTC; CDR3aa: CAISGQTVMEQFF
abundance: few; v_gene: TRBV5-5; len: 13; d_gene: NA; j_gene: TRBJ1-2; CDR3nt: TGTGCCAGCAGCTTGGGAGGGACCAATGGCTACACCTTC; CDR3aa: CASSLGGTNGYTF
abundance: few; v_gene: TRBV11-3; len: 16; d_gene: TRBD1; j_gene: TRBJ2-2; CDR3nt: TGTGCCAGCAGCTCCTGGACAGGGGGCAACACCGGGGAGCTGTTTTTT; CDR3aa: CASSSWTGGNTGELFF
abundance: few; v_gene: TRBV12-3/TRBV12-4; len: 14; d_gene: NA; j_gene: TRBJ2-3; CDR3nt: TGTGCCAGCAGTGCGTGGACTGGCACAGATACGCAGTATTTT; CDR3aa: CASSAWTGTDTQYF
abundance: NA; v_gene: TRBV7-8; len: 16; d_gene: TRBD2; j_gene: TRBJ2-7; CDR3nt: TGTGCCAGCAGCCCGCGCTCTGGAGCGGGGAGTTACGAGCAGTACTTC; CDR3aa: CASSPRSGAGSYEQYF
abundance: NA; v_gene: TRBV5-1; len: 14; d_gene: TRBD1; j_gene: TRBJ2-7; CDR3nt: TGCGCCAGCAGTTCGAGACAGGGGGCGGAAGAGCAGTACTTC; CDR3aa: CASSSRQGAEEQYF
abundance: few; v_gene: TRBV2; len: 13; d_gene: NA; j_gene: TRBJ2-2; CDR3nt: TGTGCCAGCAGTGAAGGGTACACCGGGGAGCTGTTTTTT; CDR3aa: CASSEGYTGELFF
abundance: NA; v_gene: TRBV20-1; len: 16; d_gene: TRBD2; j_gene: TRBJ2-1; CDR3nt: TGCAGTGCTAGAGATCCGACTAGCGGGAGGGTAAATGAGCAGTTCTTC; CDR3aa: CSARDPTSGRVNEQFF
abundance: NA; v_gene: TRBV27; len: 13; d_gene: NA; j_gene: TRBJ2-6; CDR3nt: TGTGCCAGCAGCGGGGCTGGGGCCAACGTCCTGACTTTC; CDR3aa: CASSGAGANVLTF
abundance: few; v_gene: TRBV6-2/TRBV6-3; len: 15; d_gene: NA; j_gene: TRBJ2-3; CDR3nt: TGTGCCACCTACCGAGACCGAGGGTACACAGATACGCAGTATTTT; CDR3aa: CATYRDRGYTDTQYF
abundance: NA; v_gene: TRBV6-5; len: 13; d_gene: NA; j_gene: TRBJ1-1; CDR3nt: TGTGCCAGCAGTTCCTTATATTTCACTGAAGCTTTCTTT; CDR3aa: CASSSLYFTEAFF
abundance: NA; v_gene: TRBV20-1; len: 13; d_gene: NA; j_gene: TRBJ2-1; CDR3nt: TGCAGTGCTAGAGATGCCGGGTGGAATGAGCAGTTCTTC; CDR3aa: CSARDAGWNEQFF
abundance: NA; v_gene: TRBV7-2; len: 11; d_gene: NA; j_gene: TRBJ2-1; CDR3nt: TGTGCCAGCAGCCGTCAAGTGGAGCAGTTCTTC; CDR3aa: CASSRQVEQFF
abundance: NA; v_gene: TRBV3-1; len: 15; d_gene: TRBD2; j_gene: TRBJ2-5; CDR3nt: TGTGCCAGCAGCCCGCGGGGACTAGTGGGAGAGACCCAGTACTTC; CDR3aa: CASSPRGLVGETQYF
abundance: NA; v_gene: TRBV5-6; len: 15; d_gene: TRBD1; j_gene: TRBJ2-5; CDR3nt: TGTGCCAGCAGCTTGGAACAGGGGCTAAAAGAGACCCAGTACTTC; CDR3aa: CASSLEQGLKETQYF
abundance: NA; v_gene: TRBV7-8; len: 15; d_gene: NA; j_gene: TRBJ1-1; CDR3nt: TGTGCCAGCAGCTTAGTTGGCAGAATATTCACTGAAGCTTTCTTT; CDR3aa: CASSLVGRIFTEAFF
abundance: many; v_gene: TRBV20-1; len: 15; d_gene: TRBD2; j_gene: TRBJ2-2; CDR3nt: TGCAGTGCTAGAGCTAGCGGTCACCTCACCGGGGAGCTGTTTTTT; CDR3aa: CSARASGHLTGELFF
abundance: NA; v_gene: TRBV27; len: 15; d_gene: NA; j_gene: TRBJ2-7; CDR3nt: TGTGCCAGCACCCCCGACAGGCTCAGCTCCTACGAGCAGTACTTC; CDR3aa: CASTPDRLSSYEQYF